The next 12 T cell receptor beta chains were all read from a single sample in a study of OX40 agonist ivuxolimab in advanced cancers. Sequenced by immunoSEQ multiplex PCR; TCRdb stores in-frame clones only, minus some. Of 50,000 to 55,000 clones listed, more than 75% are singletons. Source: CD4+ or CD8+ T cells sorted from blood, taken in a trial of the OX40 agonist ivuxolimab. These receptors all come from an adult with an advanced solid tumor such as melanoma, head and neck, liver or kidney cancer.

This chain joins TRBV5-1 and TRBJ1-4, with a weak D call TRBD1 (5 bases). The V gene's germline CDR1 is SGHRS and CDR2 YFSETQ. The CDR3 spans 14 residues. Trimming removed 4 bases at V and 8 bases at J, with 15 bases between. CDR3: CASSLRQGGEKLFF. Here the CDR3 DNA reads TGCGCCAGCAGCCTTAGGCAGGGCGGCGAAAAACTGTTTTTT.

A single count supports this clone. This chain connects TRBV2 to TRBJ2-2; 7 bases fit TRBD1. The germline gives CDR1 SNHLY, CDR2 FYNNEI. This CDR3 is 15 amino acids long. V lost 4 bases, J lost 6 bases, and 8 bases stayed unmatched. The DNA for the CDR3 is TGTGCCAGCAGTGCCTCACAGGGGAAGGCCGGGGAGCTGTTTTTT. It is translated as CASSASQGKAGELFF. Full variable domain (rest looked up from reference TRBV2 and TRBJ2-2): EPEVTQTPSHQVTQMGQEVILRCVPISNHLYFYWYRQILGQKVEFLVSFYNNEISEKSEIFDDQFSVERPDGSNFTLKIRSTKLEDSAMYFCASSASQGKAGELFFGEGSRLTVL.

The chain employs TRBV28 and TRBJ2-7; 7 nucleotides line up with TRBD1. This CDR3 comprises 16 residues. CDR1 is MDHEN, CDR2 SYDVKM, per germline. Trimming at V came to 6 bases and at J to 1 base, leaving 12 bases not matched to a gene. The CDR3 is CASSPRQGGESYEQYV. In DNA form, the CDR3 reads TGTGCCAGCAGCCCCCGACAGGGTGGGGAGTCCTACGAGCAGTACGTC.

V is TRBV4-3 and J is TRBJ1-1; D gene ambiguous. Trimming took 0 bases from V and 1 from J, leaving 9 bases between them. The CDR3 extends over 15 amino acids. Germline V lookup: CDR1 LGHNA, CDR2 YSLEER. The CDR3 DNA sequence: TGCGCCAGCAGCCAAGAAACGGGGAGGAACACTGAAGCTTTCTTT. This gives the protein CASSQETGRNTEAFF.

This chain connects TRBV29-1 to TRBJ2-5; 8 bases match TRBD1. Germline V gene lookup returns CDR1 SQVTM and CDR2 ANQGSEA. Trimming removed 7 bases from V and 3 bases from J; junction bases left unmatched: 4. The CDR3 totals 12 residues. For the CDR3, the DNA is TGCAGCGGCCGGACAGGGAAAGAGACCCAGTACTTC. Protein product: CSGRTGKETQYF.

This clone was detected only once. The chain recombines TRBV5-1 with TRBJ2-3; TRBD2 matches at 7 bases. Trimming at V came to 0 bases and at J to 4 bases, leaving 11 bases not matched to a gene. The germline CDR1 and CDR2 sequences are SGHRS and YFSETQ. The CDR3 consists of 17 residues. The CDR3 DNA is TGCGCCAGCAGCTTGGGGACTAGTCATTTTCAGGCAGATACGCAGTATTTT. This translates into CASSLGTSHFQADTQYF.

The chain uses TRBV18 and TRBJ1-2; possibly TRBD1 for D (6 bases). The V end lost 0 bases, the J end lost 4 bases, and 12 bases lay between the germline ends. Germline CDR1 is KGHSH and CDR2 is LQKENI. The CDR3 is 15 residues long. The CDR3 coding sequence is TGTGCCAGCTCACCACCGGGGGGGGCGGTCTATGGCTACACCTTC. It is translated as CASSPPGGAVYGYTF. The whole variable domain, remainder taken from reference TRBV18 and TRBJ1-2, is NAGVMQNPRHLVRRRGQEARLRCSPMKGHSHVYWYRQLPEEGLKFMVYLQKENIIDESGMPKERFSAEFPKEGPSILRIQQVVRGDSAAYFCASSPPGGAVYGYTFGSGTRLTVV.

The chain combines TRBV18 with TRBJ2-1; 7 bases are shared with TRBD1. Germline assignment: CDR1 KGHSH and CDR2 LQKENI. The CDR3 covers 15 residues. V was pared by 3 bases and J by 5 bases, with 7 bases of the junction left unmatched. CDR3 nucleotides: TGTGCCAGCTCACCGTCGACAGGGACCGACAATGAGCAGTTCTTC. Translating gives CASSPSTGTDNEQFF.

The rearrangement links TRBV18 to TRBJ1-1; tentative D call: TRBD1 (5 bases). The V and J ends lost 3 bases and 4 bases respectively, with 9 bases between them. The CDR3 sequence is 13 residues long. CDR1 and CDR2 from the germline V gene are KGHSH and LQKENI. The CDR3 here is CASSPPGSTEAFF. CDR3 DNA sequence: TGTGCCAGCTCACCCCCAGGGAGCACTGAAGCTTTCTTT.

The chain is built from TRBV6-5 and TRBJ2-3; the match to TRBD1 covers 7 bases. The V gene end was trimmed by 7 bases and the J gene end by 4 bases; junction bases not matched to a gene: 2. CDR1 is MNHEY, CDR2 SVGAGI, per germline. The CDR3 is made up of 12 amino acids. DNA for the CDR3: TGTGCCAGCACAACAGGGGCAGATACGCAGTATTTT. It translates to CASTTGADTQYF.

The V and J genes are TRBV5-1 and TRBJ2-4; 7 nucleotides agree with TRBD1. Per the germline V gene, CDR1 is SGHRS and CDR2 is YFSETQ. The CDR3 consists of 16 residues. V was clipped by 3 bases and J by 2 bases; unmatched bases: 8. The CDR3 sequence is CASSSLQGNTKNIQYF. Here the CDR3 DNA reads TGCGCCAGCAGCTCATTACAGGGGAACACCAAAAACATTCAGTACTTC.

As regards this clone: Other DNA sequences from this sample encode an identical CDR3 as well. This rearrangement joins TRBV19 to TRBJ2-2; unclear D gene. The CDR3 is 14 amino acids. CDR1 LNHDA and CDR2 SQIVND come from the germline V gene (reference sequence). Trimming removed 7 bases from V and 0 bases from J, with 9 bases in between. The CDR3 is CASNRGSNTGELFF. In nucleotides, the CDR3 is TGTGCCAGTAACAGAGGATCGAACACCGGGGAGCTGTTTTTT.